This TCR beta chain was recorded in a study of CD8+CD57+ T cells in acquired aplastic anemia. Notes on this clonotype: The junction does not match germline at one end; this may be a read error.

According to the study, genomic DNA was the template for TCR beta VDJ and CDR3 profiling. Via MiXCR, TCRdb re-called the reads, giving one row per CDR3 protein. Seen here are 400,000 to 500,000 distinct CDR3 sequences, just under 70% observed once, and the top ten hold 4%. The sample comprised sorted CD4+, CD8+, or CD8+CD57+ T cells (not recorded which) from PBMCs. This TCR was sampled from a human donor in good health, serving as a control.

DNA for the CDR3: TGTGCCAGCAGCACCCTGCCCAGGGATGAAAAACTGTTT. It translates to CASSTLPRDEKLF. J is TRBJ1-1 and V is TRBV7-2, with D perhaps matching TRBD1 (5 bases). Germline lookup yields CDR1 SGHTA and CDR2 FQGNSA. CDR3 length: 13 residues.